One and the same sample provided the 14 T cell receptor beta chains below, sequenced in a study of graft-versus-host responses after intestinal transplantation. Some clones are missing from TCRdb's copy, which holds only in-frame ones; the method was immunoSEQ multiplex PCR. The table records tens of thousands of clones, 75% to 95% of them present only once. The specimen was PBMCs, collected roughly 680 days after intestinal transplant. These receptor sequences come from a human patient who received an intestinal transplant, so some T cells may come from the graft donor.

The CDR3 sequence: CASSPDRGRTEAFF. The CDR3 coding sequence is TGTGCCAGCAGCCCCGACAGGGGGCGGACTGAAGCTTTCTTT. The rearrangement links TRBV7-9 to TRBJ1-1, with 10 bases aligning to TRBD1. The germline V gene has CDR1 SEHNR and CDR2 FQNEAQ (reference sequence). The CDR3 is 14 amino acids. The junction had 5 bases not matched to a gene; V was cut back by 5 bases and J by 5 bases. Full variable domain (outside the CDR3, taken from reference TRBV7-9 and TRBJ1-1): DTGVSQNPRHKITKRGQNVTFRCDPISEHNRLYWYRQTLGQGPEFLTYFQNEAQLEKSRLLSDRFSAERPKGSFSTLEIQRTEQGDSAMYLCASSPDRGRTEAFFGQGTRLTVV.

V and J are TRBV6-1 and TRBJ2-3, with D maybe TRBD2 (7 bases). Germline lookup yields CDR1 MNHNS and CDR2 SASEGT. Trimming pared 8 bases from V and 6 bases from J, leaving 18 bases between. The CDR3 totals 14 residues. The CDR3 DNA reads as TGTGCCAGCCAAAAGGGGGGGGCCGGCGATACGCAGTATTTT. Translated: CASQKGGAGDTQYF.

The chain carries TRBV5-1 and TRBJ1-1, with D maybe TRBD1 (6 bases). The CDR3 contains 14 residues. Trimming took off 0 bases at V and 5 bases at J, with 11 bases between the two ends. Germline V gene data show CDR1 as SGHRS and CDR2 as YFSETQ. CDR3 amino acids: CASSLAAQGTEAFF. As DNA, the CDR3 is TGCGCCAGCAGCTTGGCCGCCCAGGGGACTGAAGCTTTCTTT.

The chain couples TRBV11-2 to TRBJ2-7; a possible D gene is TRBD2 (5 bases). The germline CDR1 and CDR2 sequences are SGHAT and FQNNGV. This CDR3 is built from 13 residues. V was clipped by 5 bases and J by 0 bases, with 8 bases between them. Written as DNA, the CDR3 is TGTGCCAGCAGCCTAGGGAGCTCCTACGAGCAGTACTTC. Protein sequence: CASSLGSSYEQYF.

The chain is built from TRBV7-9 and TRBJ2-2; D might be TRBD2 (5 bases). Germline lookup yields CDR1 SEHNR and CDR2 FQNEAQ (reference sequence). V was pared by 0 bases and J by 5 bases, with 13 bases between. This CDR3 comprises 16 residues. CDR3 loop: CASSLALTRGTGELFF. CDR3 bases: TGTGCCAGCAGCTTAGCGCTTACTCGGGGTACCGGGGAGCTGTTTTTT.

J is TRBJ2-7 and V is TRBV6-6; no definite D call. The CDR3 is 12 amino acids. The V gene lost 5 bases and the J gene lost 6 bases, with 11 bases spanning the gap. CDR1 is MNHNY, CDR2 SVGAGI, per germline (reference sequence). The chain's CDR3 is CASSRQASEQYF. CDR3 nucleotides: TGTGCCAGCAGTCGCCAGGCGTCCGAGCAGTACTTC.

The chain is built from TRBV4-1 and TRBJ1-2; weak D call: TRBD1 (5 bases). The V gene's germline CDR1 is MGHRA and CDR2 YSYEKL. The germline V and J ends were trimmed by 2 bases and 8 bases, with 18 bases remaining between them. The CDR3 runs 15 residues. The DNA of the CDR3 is TGCGCCAGCAGCCAAACCCGGGGGGTATCCTGGGGCTACACCTTC. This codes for CASSQTRGVSWGYTF.

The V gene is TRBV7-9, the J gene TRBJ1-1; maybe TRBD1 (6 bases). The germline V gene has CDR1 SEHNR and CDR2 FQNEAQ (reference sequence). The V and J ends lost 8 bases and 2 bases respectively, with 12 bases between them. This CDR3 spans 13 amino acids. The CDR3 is CASLPGENTEAFF. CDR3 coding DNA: TGTGCCAGCCTACCAGGGGAAAACACTGAAGCTTTCTTT.

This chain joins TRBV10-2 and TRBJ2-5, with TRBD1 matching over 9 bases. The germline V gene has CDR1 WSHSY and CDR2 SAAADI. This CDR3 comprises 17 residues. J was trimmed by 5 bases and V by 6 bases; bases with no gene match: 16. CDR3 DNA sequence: TGCGCCAGCAGAGGCGTACCGGGACAGGGTTCCGGGGAGACCCAGTACTTC. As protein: CASRGVPGQGSGETQYF.

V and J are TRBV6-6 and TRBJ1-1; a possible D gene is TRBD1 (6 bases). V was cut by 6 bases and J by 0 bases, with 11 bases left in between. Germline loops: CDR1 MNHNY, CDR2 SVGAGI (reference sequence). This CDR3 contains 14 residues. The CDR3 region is CASSFDRMNTEAFF. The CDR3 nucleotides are TGTGCCAGCAGCTTCGACAGGATGAACACTGAAGCTTTCTTT.

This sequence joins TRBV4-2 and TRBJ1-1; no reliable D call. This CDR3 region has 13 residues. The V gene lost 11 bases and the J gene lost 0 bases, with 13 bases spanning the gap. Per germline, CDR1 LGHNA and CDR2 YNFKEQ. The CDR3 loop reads CAVRSSMNTEAFF. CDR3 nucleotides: TGTGCCGTGCGAAGCTCCATGAACACTGAAGCTTTCTTT.

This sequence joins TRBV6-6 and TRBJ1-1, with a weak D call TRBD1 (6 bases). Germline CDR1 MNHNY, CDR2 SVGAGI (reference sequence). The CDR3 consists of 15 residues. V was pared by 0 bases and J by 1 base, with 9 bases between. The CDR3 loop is CASSYSGASNTEAFF. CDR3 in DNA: TGTGCCAGCAGTTACTCGGGGGCTTCGAACACTGAAGCTTTCTTT.

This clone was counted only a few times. CDR3 in amino acids: CASSSPGLGETQYF. In DNA, the CDR3 is TGCGCCAGCAGCTCCCCGGGGCTAGGAGAGACCCAGTACTTC. The rearrangement joins TRBV5-1 to TRBJ2-5; perhaps D is TRBD1 or TRBD2 (5 bases each). Germline V gene sequence: CDR1 SGHRS, CDR2 YFSETQ. The CDR3 runs to 14 residues. Trimming took 3 bases from V and 4 from J, leaving 13 bases between them. Variable domain in full (rest from reference TRBV5-1 and TRBJ2-5): KAGVTQTPRYLIKTRGQQVTLSCSPISGHRSVSWYQQTPGQGLQFLFEYFSETQRNKGNFPGRFSGRQFSNSRSEMNVSTLELGDSALYLCASSSPGLGETQYFGPGTRLLVL.

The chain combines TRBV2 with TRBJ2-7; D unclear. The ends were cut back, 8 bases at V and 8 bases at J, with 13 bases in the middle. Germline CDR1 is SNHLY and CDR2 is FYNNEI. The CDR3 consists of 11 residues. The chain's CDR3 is CASEIMRQQYF. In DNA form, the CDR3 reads TGTGCCAGCGAGATTATGAGACAGCAGTACTTC.